Listed here are 3 T cell receptor beta chains from one sample, sequenced in a study of regulatory T cells in long-lasting Graves disease. Time point: persistent/refractory GD, antithyroid drugs over 5 years with positive TRAb. After RNA was extracted from PBMCs, the TCR library was made from it. Arm-PCR with iRepertoire HTBI primers amplified the CDR3 regions for these TCR beta libraries. In TCRdb, the multiplex PCR reads were re-called with MiXCR into one record per CDR3 protein. Of around 460,000 distinct CDR3 sequences listed, 22% are singletons. The sequencing here drew on peripheral blood mononuclear cells (PBMCs), taken when the disease was refractory, from a patient treated with antithyroid drugs. The receptors come from a female donor with Graves disease.

In this sample, this clonotype turned up many times. The chain combines TRBV20-1 with TRBJ1-1; 9 bases line up with TRBD1. Trimming cost V 6 bases and J 5 bases; bases outside gene matches: 10. The CDR3 is made up of 14 amino acids. The germline V gene encodes CDR1 DFQATT and CDR2 SNEGSKA (reference sequence). Here the CDR3 reads CSAAGDRVNTEAFF. CDR3 in DNA: TGCAGTGCCGCTGGGGACAGGGTAAATACTGAAGCTTTCTTT.

This clonotype was recorded at least ten times. The chain joins TRBV10-3 to TRBJ1-4; 9 bases fit TRBD1. Per germline, CDR1 ENHRY and CDR2 SYGVKD. CDR3 length: 15 residues. The trim removed 0 bases at V and 8 bases at J, leaving 4 bases unmatched. CDR3 nucleotide sequence: TGTGCCATCAGTGAGTCGCAGGACAGGGGCGAAAAACTGTTTTTT. Its translation: CAISESQDRGEKLFF.

The chain combines TRBV28 with TRBJ2-6, with a tentative D call TRBD1 (5 bases). The CDR3 has 15 residues. Trimming cost V 5 bases and J 1 base, with 9 bases left between them. Germline V lookup: CDR1 MDHEN, CDR2 SYDVKM. The CDR3 protein is CASSQTVSGANVLTF. DNA for the CDR3: TGTGCCAGCAGTCAGACAGTATCTGGGGCCAACGTCCTGACTTTC.